Shown below are 30 T cell receptor beta chains from a single sample sequenced in a study of blood T cell repertoires in COVID-19. Using immunoSEQ multiplex PCR, the repertoire was profiled, and TCRdb retains in-frame clones only, with some absent. Seen here are under 200,000 clones, 70% to 90% observed once, and the top ten hold 1.1%. Material: peripheral blood. The receptors come from a man between 35 and 55 years old with acute or convalescent COVID-19.

The rearrangement joins TRBV27 to TRBJ2-1; TRBD2 aligns across 10 bases. The CDR3 extends over 15 amino acids. V shed 5 bases, J shed 0 bases, and the junction held 1 base outside the gene matches. CDR1 is MNHEY, CDR2 SMNVEV, per germline (reference sequence). The CDR3 is CASSLAGVSYNEQFF. The DNA of the CDR3 is TGTGCCAGCAGTCTAGCGGGGGTCTCCTACAATGAGCAGTTCTTC.

The J gene is TRBJ1-6, the V gene TRBV5-6; TRBD1 matches 10 bases. CDR1 SGHDT and CDR2 YYEEEE come from the germline V gene. Unmatched junction bases numbered 7, after V lost 7 bases and J lost 9 bases. The CDR3 covers 14 residues. In DNA, the CDR3 is TGTGCCAGCGACAGGGGGCAGGGAAGTTCACCCCTCCACTTT. Amino acid sequence: CASDRGQGSSPLHF.

J is TRBJ1-1 and V is TRBV5-8; TRBD1 matches at 11 bases. Germline V CDR1 and CDR2: SGHTS, YDEGEE. The J segment lost 1 base and the V segment lost 4 bases, leaving 9 bases of the junction unmatched. The CDR3 is made up of 17 amino acids. For the CDR3, the DNA is TGTGCCAGCAGCGCGGGACAGGGGGGTTCTTGGAACACTGAAGCTTTCTTT. Translated: CASSAGQGGSWNTEAFF.

The rearrangement uses TRBV1 and TRBJ2-7; the table's D gene call, TRBD2, was not cross checked with the DNA. TRBV1 is an annotated pseudogene. This CDR3 has 17 residues. The CDR3 spells CTSSPSHPSGGVHEQYF. The CDR3 DNA sequence: TGCACCAGCAGCCCCTCCCATCCTAGCGGGGGTGTACACGAGCAGTACTTC.

The chain employs TRBV29-1 and TRBJ1-2; TRBD1 agrees at 7 bases. Germline values: CDR1 SQVTM, CDR2 ANQGSEA. The CDR3 spans 15 residues. Unmatched junction bases numbered 13, after V lost 5 bases and J lost 4 bases. CDR3: CSVYGQARYSYGYTF. CDR3 bases: TGCAGCGTTTACGGACAGGCACGCTATAGCTATGGCTACACCTTC.

The V gene is TRBV18, the J gene TRBJ1-3; 9 bases agree with TRBD1. With 3 bases clipped from V and 2 bases from J, the junction kept 8 bases outside the gene matches. The germline CDR1 and CDR2 sequences are KGHSH and LQKENI. This CDR3 spans 17 amino acids. CDR3 in amino acids: CASSPLKNRGPGNTIYF. The CDR3, as DNA: TGTGCCAGCTCACCCTTAAAAAACAGGGGGCCTGGAAACACCATATATTTT.

CDR3 sequence reads: CASRNRAAYNEQFF. The CDR3 nucleotides read TGTGCCAGCAGGAACAGGGCCGCCTACAATGAGCAGTTCTTC. The rearrangement joins TRBV2 to TRBJ2-1; maybe TRBD1 (6 bases). The CDR3 loop spans 14 amino acids. Trimming left V 6 bases short and J 2 bases short, with 11 bases between. Germline CDR1 reads SNHLY; CDR2 reads FYNNEI.

The V gene is TRBV25-1, the J gene TRBJ2-3, with TRBD2 as a possible D gene (5 bases). Looked up from germline, CDR1 is MGHDK and CDR2 is SYGVNS. With 3 bases removed from V and 6 bases from J, the gap between germline ends came to 10 bases. The CDR3 length is 13 residues. CDR3 amino acids: CASSDMIADTQYF. DNA of the CDR3: TGTGCCAGCAGTGATATGATAGCGGATACGCAGTATTTT.

This clone appeared a single time. This chain joins TRBV9 and TRBJ2-3; maybe TRBD1 (6 bases). V was pared by 4 bases and J by 4 bases, with 13 bases between. The CDR3 totals 14 residues. Germline-derived CDR1 and CDR2 are SGDLS and YYNGEE. This CDR3 reads CASSQHTGPDTQYF. The CDR3 region has the DNA TGTGCCAGCAGCCAACATACAGGGCCAGATACGCAGTATTTT. Full variable domain (missing parts from reference TRBV9 and TRBJ2-3): DSGVTQTPKHLITATGQRVTLRCSPRSGDLSVYWYQQSLDQGLQFLIQYYNGEERAKGNILERFSAQQFPDLHSELNLSSLELGDSALYFCASSQHTGPDTQYFGPGTRLTVL.

The gene calls are TRBV5-1 and TRBJ1-4, with 7 bases aligning to TRBD1. The germline V gene encodes CDR1 SGHRS and CDR2 YFSETQ. This CDR3 has 14 residues. The V and J ends lost 4 bases and 4 bases, in that order; junction bases with no gene match: 4. CDR3 amino acids: CASSPRGDNEKLFF. DNA of the CDR3: TGCGCCAGCAGCCCCAGGGGGGATAATGAAAAACTGTTTTTT.

The V and J genes are TRBV6-5 and TRBJ1-1; no reliable D call. The CDR3 loop spans 15 amino acids. The germline V gene encodes CDR1 MNHEY and CDR2 SVGAGI. V lost 7 bases, J lost 0 bases, and 15 bases lay in between. The chain's CDR3 is CASNPLHSMNTEAFF. In nucleotides, the CDR3 is TGTGCCAGCAACCCCCTCCACAGTATGAACACTGAAGCTTTCTTT.

The rearrangement uses TRBV5-1 and TRBJ2-1; 10 bases line up with TRBD2. J lost 6 bases, V lost 1 base, and 7 bases had no gene match. The CDR3 loop spans 16 amino acids. Germline V CDR1 and CDR2: SGHRS, YFSETQ. CDR3 bases: TGCGCCAGCAGCTTGCAGAGGACTAGCGGCTCCAATGAGCAGTTCTTC. This gives the protein CASSLQRTSGSNEQFF.

The rearrangement uses TRBV12-3 or TRBV12-4 and TRBJ1-1, with 8 nucleotides matching TRBD1. Trimming cost V 5 bases and J 4 bases; bases outside gene matches: 3. CDR3 length: 13 residues. The CDR3, as DNA: TGTGCCAGCAGTCTCGGGACAGGCACTGAAGCTTTCTTT. It yields the protein CASSLGTGTEAFF.

The chain combines TRBV27 with TRBJ2-7; 11 bases are shared with TRBD2. V was clipped by 1 base and J by 1 base; unmatched bases: 12. Germline V lookup: CDR1 MNHEY, CDR2 SMNVEV (reference sequence). This CDR3 is built from 19 residues. Here the CDR3 DNA reads TGTGCCAGCAGTTTATTCGCCCCGATTACTAGCGGGGGTTCCTACGAGCAGTACTTC. Its translation is CASSLFAPITSGGSYEQYF.

This clone was observed a handful of times. The chain recombines TRBV19 with TRBJ2-2, with TRBD2 as a possible D gene (6 bases). V was pared by 6 bases and J by 2 bases, with 10 bases between. The V gene's germline CDR1 is LNHDA and CDR2 SQIVND (reference sequence). The CDR3 totals 14 residues. The CDR3 nucleotides read TGTGCCAGTAGGCGGGACTTCAACACCGGGGAGCTGTTTTTT. Translated, it gives CASRRDFNTGELFF.

The chain couples TRBV5-1 to TRBJ2-3; D is unresolved. The CDR3 spans 13 residues. V was clipped by 7 bases and J by 6 bases, with 15 bases between them. Germline V lookup: CDR1 SGHRS, CDR2 YFSETQ. The CDR3: CASATPQRDTQYF. The CDR3 DNA reads TGCGCCAGCGCGACTCCTCAACGGGATACGCAGTATTTT.

The chain uses TRBV5-1 and TRBJ2-3, with D uncertain. With 4 bases removed from V and 4 bases from J, the gap between germline ends came to 7 bases. The CDR3 sequence is 12 residues long. Germline loops: CDR1 SGHRS, CDR2 YFSETQ. CDR3 residues: CASSAPADTQYF. The CDR3 DNA reads TGCGCCAGCAGCGCCCCAGCAGATACGCAGTATTTT.

The V gene is TRBV19, the J gene TRBJ2-2; 7 positions match TRBD1. The germline gives CDR1 LNHDA, CDR2 SQIVND (reference sequence). The CDR3 contains 14 residues. Losses at the gene ends were 3 bases for V and 5 bases for J; bases not matched to a gene: 3. The CDR3 region has the DNA TGTGCCAGTAGTATTGTACAGGGGACCGGGGAGCTGTTTTTT. This sequence encodes CASSIVQGTGELFF. Combining the CDR3 with reference TRBV19 and TRBJ2-2 gives the whole variable domain DGGITQSPKYLFRKEGQNVTLSCEQNLNHDAMYWYRQDPGQGLRLIYYSQIVNDFQKGDIAEGYSVSREKKESFPLTVTSAQKNPTAFYLCASSIVQGTGELFFGEGSRLTVL.

The chain employs TRBV2 and TRBJ1-2; TRBD1 matches 7 bases. The CDR3 totals 14 residues. V gave up 4 bases and J gave up 2 bases; unmatched junction bases: 4. CDR1 and CDR2 from the germline V gene are SNHLY and FYNNEI. The CDR3 DNA follows: TGTGCCAGCAGTGGACAGGGTGGGAACTATGGCTACACCTTC. Amino acid sequence: CASSGQGGNYGYTF. The full variable domain, in which reference TRBV2 and TRBJ1-2 provide the parts outside the CDR3, is EPEVTQTPSHQVTQMGQEVILRCVPISNHLYFYWYRQILGQKVEFLVSFYNNEISEKSEIFDDQFSVERPDGSNFTLKIRSTKLEDSAMYFCASSGQGGNYGYTFGSGTRLTVV.

This clone was found once. The same CDR3 arises from other DNA sequences in this sample as well. This chain joins TRBV6-5 and TRBJ1-2, with 10 positions matching TRBD1. Trimming cost V 6 bases and J 7 bases; bases outside gene matches: 11. This CDR3 comprises 15 residues. Germline V gene data show CDR1 as MNHEY and CDR2 as SVGAGI. The CDR3 sequence is CASSPRQGALGGYTF. The DNA of the CDR3 is TGTGCCAGCAGCCCACGACAGGGGGCTTTGGGTGGCTACACCTTC.

V gene TRBV24-1 combines with J gene TRBJ2-1, with D possibly matching TRBD2 (5 bases). Germline CDR1 reads KGHDR; CDR2 reads SFDVKD. The germline V and J ends were trimmed by 4 bases and 7 bases, with 7 bases remaining between them. CDR3 length equals 12 residues. In DNA form, the CDR3 reads TGTGCCACCAGTGAACCGGGGAATGAGCAGTTCTTC. This encodes CATSEPGNEQFF.

Turning to this clone: Other DNA sequences in the sample encode the same CDR3. The chain carries TRBV5-1 and TRBJ1-5, with D maybe TRBD1 (6 bases). The CDR3 runs to 15 residues. Deletions cut 2 bases from V and 1 base from J, with 10 bases between. Looked up from germline, CDR1 is SGHRS and CDR2 is YFSETQ. DNA of the CDR3: TGCGCCAGCAGCTTTGGGGGGGCAAGCAATCAGCCCCAGCATTTT. Protein sequence: CASSFGGASNQPQHF.

This chain's CDR3 is CASSLAGQGTEAFF. As DNA, the CDR3 is TGTGCCAGCAGTTTAGCAGGACAAGGAACTGAAGCTTTCTTT. The chain uses TRBV6-5 and TRBJ1-1, with D perhaps matching TRBD1 (5 bases). This CDR3 comprises 14 residues. V gave up 4 bases and J gave up 5 bases, with 14 bases separating them. The germline V gene has CDR1 MNHEY and CDR2 SVGAGI.

The chain carries TRBV7-2 and TRBJ2-5; D is perhaps TRBD1 (7 bases). CDR3 length: 14 residues. The ends were cut back, 2 bases at V and 5 bases at J, with 12 bases in the middle. Germline loops: CDR1 SGHTA, CDR2 FQGNSA. CDR3 protein: CASSLNRGGETQYF. The CDR3 DNA sequence: TGTGCCAGCAGCTTAAACAGGGGAGGTGAGACCCAGTACTTC. Full variable domain (remainder filled in from reference TRBV7-2 and TRBJ2-5): GAGVSQSPSNKVTEKGKDVELRCDPISGHTALYWYRQSLGQGLEFLIYFQGNSAPDKSGLPSDRFSAERTGGSVSTLTIQRTQQEDSAVYLCASSLNRGGETQYFGPGTRLLVL.

This clone was detected only a few times. The genes are TRBV7-9 and TRBJ2-7; perhaps TRBD2 as D (6 bases). The CDR3 length is 17 residues. Germline CDR1 SEHNR, CDR2 FQNEAQ (reference sequence). Trimming left V 5 bases short and J 0 bases short, with 20 bases between. CDR3 amino acids: CASSPYTGRGSSYEQYF. CDR3 in DNA: TGTGCCAGCAGCCCCTACACTGGACGGGGGAGCTCCTACGAGCAGTACTTC.

This clone was found once. J is TRBJ2-3 and V is TRBV7-2; 12 bases agree with TRBD2. The CDR3 has 16 residues. From germline, CDR1 is SGHTA and CDR2 FQGNSA. V shed 5 bases, J shed 1 base, and the junction held 4 bases outside the gene matches. The chain's CDR3 is CASSAGLAGRTDTQYF. The CDR3, as DNA: TGTGCCAGCAGCGCCGGACTAGCGGGGCGCACAGATACGCAGTATTTT. Full variable domain (rest looked up from reference TRBV7-2 and TRBJ2-3): GAGVSQSPSNKVTEKGKDVELRCDPISGHTALYWYRQSLGQGLEFLIYFQGNSAPDKSGLPSDRFSAERTGGSVSTLTIQRTQQEDSAVYLCASSAGLAGRTDTQYFGPGTRLTVL.

This clone was seen only a few times. This CDR3 is CASSQERGGQETQYF. In DNA form, the CDR3 reads TGTGCCAGCAGCCAAGAGCGGGGGGGCCAAGAGACCCAGTACTTC. The V call is TRBV4-2, the J call TRBJ2-5; TRBD2 aligns across 9 bases. This CDR3 is 15 amino acids long. J gave up 1 base and V 0 bases, and 0 bases lay outside the gene matches. Germline V lookup: CDR1 LGHNA, CDR2 YNFKEQ.

This rearrangement joins TRBV28 to TRBJ2-7, with 8 nucleotides matching TRBD1. Germline CDR1 reads MDHEN; CDR2 reads SYDVKM. CDR3 length: 15 residues. V lost 7 bases to trimming and J lost 1 base; unmatched junction nucleotides: 9. The CDR3 spells CASTLGGTGSYEQYF. DNA for the CDR3: TGTGCCAGCACCTTAGGCGGGACAGGTTCCTACGAGCAGTACTTC.

This clone was recorded only once. This chain links TRBV30 with TRBJ1-2, with a possible D match to TRBD1 (6 bases). CDR1 and CDR2 (germline): GTSNPN, SVGIG (reference sequence). There are 15 residues in the CDR3. Trimming removed 6 bases at V and 3 bases at J, with 20 bases between. CDR3: CACILLQGADYGYTF. The CDR3 coding sequence is TGTGCCTGCATACTCTTACAGGGAGCCGACTATGGCTACACCTTC. Full variable domain (rest looked up from reference TRBV30 and TRBJ1-2): SQTIHQWPATLVQPVGSPLSLECTVEGTSNPNLYWYRQAAGRGLQLLFYSVGIGQISSEVPQNLSASRPQDRQFILSSKKLLLSDSGFYLCACILLQGADYGYTFGSGTRLTVV.

This chain uses TRBV5-1 with TRBJ2-1; 7 bases are shared with TRBD2. This CDR3 region has 15 residues. Germline CDR1 reads SGHRS; CDR2 reads YFSETQ. The V and J ends lost 2 bases and 5 bases, in that order; junction bases with no gene match: 7. Here the CDR3 reads CASSFGSSGDNEQFF. Here the CDR3 DNA reads TGCGCCAGCAGCTTCGGTTCTAGCGGTGACAATGAGCAGTTCTTC.